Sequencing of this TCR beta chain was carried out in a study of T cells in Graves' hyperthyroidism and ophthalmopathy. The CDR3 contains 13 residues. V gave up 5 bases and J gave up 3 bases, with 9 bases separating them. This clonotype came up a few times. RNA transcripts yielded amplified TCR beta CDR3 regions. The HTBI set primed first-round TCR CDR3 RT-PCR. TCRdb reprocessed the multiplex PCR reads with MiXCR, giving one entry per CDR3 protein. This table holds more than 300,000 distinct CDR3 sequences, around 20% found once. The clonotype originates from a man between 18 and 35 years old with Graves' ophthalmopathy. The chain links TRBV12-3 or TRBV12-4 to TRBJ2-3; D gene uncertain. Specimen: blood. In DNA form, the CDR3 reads TGTGCCAGCAGTCAGACAAAAACAGATACGCAGTATTTT. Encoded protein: CASSQTKTDTQYF.